This T cell receptor beta chain was identified in a study of beta chain features in type 1 diabetes (dated by TCRdb to between 2017 and 2018). Background for the entire study: Patients and healthy donors did not differ in mean age, gender distribution, total cell number or subset yield. The study compared TCRB repertoires of sorted circulating CD4+ T cell subsets between recently diagnosed type 1 diabetes patients and matched healthy donors. A total of approximately 100 million sorted cells were examined across all samples, and the number of cells per subset was strongly correlated with RNA yield. Naive and central memory subsets were obtained from all 30 or so donors, but regulatory and stem cell-like memory subsets were isolated from only 8 patients and roughly eight healthy donors.

Each donor gave one peripheral blood draw, averaging approximately 0.11 L, which was collected into heparinised tubes. A BD FACSAria II and a panel including CD45RO, CCR7, CD25, CD127, CD95 and CD27 were used to sort naive, central memory, regulatory and stem cell-like memory CD4+ T cells. A purity above 95% was achieved for all sorted populations. Right away, PBMCs were isolated by Lymphoprep density gradient centrifugation and were stained directly, with no culture step. So that batch effects would be minimized, each experiment stained and sorted samples in pairs, pairing one healthy donor with one patient. Here is what the overall study found, with its caveats: Naive, central memory and regulatory TCRB repertoires appeared to be more similar among patients than among healthy donors. PCR may preferentially amplify shorter templates, but because patient and control samples were amplified and corrected together, any resulting skew would affect both groups equally. HLA sub-analyses involved small numbers of individuals, so any influence of HLA type on TCRB rearrangement remained unresolved. Because cDNA was sequenced instead of genomic DNA, activated cells with high expression could be over-represented, although the groups did not differ in activation or CD3 levels. At VDJ recombination sites, patients with type 1 diabetes made fewer insertions and deleted more nucleotides, a pattern implying thymic rearrangement abnormalities. A moderate but significant shortening of TCRB CDR3 length was observed in type 1 diabetes patients in all four CD4+ subsets.

This clone was detected only a few times. Its antigen is not yet known. Base qualities are missing; no much larger clone stands one base away. The entire amount of isolated RNA was reverse transcribed using the High Capacity cDNA Reverse Transcription Kit, so the sequenced TCRB transcripts were expressed ones. Deep immunoSEQ sequencing was performed on naive, central memory and regulatory T cell samples, with an average of roughly 4 million total reads per sample. Sorted cells were lysed in RLT buffer and RNA was extracted with DNase-treated RNeasy Micro or Mini kits, depending on cell number. Each cell subset was processed on its own to prevent cross-contamination, while patient and healthy donor samples were processed together. The immunoSEQ multiplex PCR was used to amplify TCRB sequences from cDNA, generating 87-bp fragments that spanned the CDR3 region. Sequencing of the amplicons was done on the Illumina HiSeq platform. The authors' analysis ran thus. Synthetic template baselines were used to correct PCR bias computationally, reads within Hamming distance 2 were collapsed together, and singletons that could not be merged were discarded. Reads were aligned against IMGT so that V, D and J genes, CDR3 length and insertions or deletions at six rearrangement sites could be assigned. Within each subset, clonotype counts were normalized to the number of sorted cells before true diversity and Gini coefficients were calculated with the tcR R package. The overlap coefficient, calculated on TCRB nucleotide sequences, was used to quantify repertoire sharing. Here the immuneACCESS table is served through TCRdb, limited to in-frame sequences with V and J called. Missing clones are a known gap in these copies; in checked studies unresolved V genes cover under half, and the rest lacks a known reason. V and J calls and clone size follow that table, whereas D and trimming were derived from the DNA. For this sample the table gives tens of thousands of clones, of which approximately 62% were detected only once. Together, the top ten hold around 2.2% of the sample.

CDR1 and CDR2 were assigned from the germline V gene as KGHSH and LQKENI. Including cysteine and phenylalanine, the CDR3 has 16 amino acids. This entry keeps only the CDR3 DNA: 48 bases, framed from base 1. A distance of 17 bases separates the germline ends of V and J, which lose 6 bases and 0 bases respectively. The sequence is built from TRBV18 and TRBJ1-1; tentative D gene TRBD1, with 6 bases matching. The sequenced sample was Tregs from blood. This specimen's cell subset or site label, interpreted: regulatory CD4+ T cells. The receptor's source is a woman under 30 in good health. The CDR3 here reads CASSQQGSNMNTEAFF. The nucleotide sequence is given as TGTGCCAGCTCTCAACAGGGTTCTAACATGAACACTGAAGCTTTCTTT.